The present entry profiles one T cell receptor (beta chain) with its context. The sample originates from a study of blood T cell repertoires in COVID-19. Across the study: COVID-19 samples collected from the United States, Italy and Spain covered acute and convalescent phases. From T cells, B-cell-depleted T cells, or PBMCs came the material, which was cDNA or gDNA.

Using immunoSEQ multiplex PCR, the repertoire was profiled, and TCRdb retains in-frame clones only, with some absent. The sample consists of about 92,000 clones, over 80% of them appearing once. The V segment lost 4 bases and the J segment 5 bases; nucleotides outside the gene matches: 9. Germline V gene data show CDR1 as SGDLS and CDR2 as YYNGEE. The CDR3 totals 16 residues. The specimen sequenced was peripheral blood. The source of this sequence is a human donor with active COVID-19. The donor label of this sample is uncertain. This sequence joins TRBV9 and TRBJ2-3; 11 bases agree with TRBD2. CDR3 sequence (DNA): TGTGCCAGCAGCTTCCAGACTAGCGGGACTGGAGATACGCAGTATTTT. Protein: CASSFQTSGTGDTQYF.